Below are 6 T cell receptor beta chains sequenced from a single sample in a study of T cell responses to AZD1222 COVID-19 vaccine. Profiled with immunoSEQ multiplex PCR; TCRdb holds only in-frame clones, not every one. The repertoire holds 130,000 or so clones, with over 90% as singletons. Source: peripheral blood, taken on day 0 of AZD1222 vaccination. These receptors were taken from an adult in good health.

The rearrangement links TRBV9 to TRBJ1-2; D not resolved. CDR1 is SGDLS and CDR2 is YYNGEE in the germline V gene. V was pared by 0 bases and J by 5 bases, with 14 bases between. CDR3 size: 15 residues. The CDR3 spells CASSVEGLPAYGYTF. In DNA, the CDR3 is TGTGCCAGCAGCGTAGAGGGCCTGCCCGCATATGGCTACACCTTC.

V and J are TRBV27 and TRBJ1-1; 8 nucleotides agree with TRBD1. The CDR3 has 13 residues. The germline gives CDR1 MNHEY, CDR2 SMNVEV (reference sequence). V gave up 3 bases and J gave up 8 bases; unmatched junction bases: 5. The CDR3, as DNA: TGTGCCAGCAGTTTCGACAGGGGCGGCGAAGCTTTCTTT. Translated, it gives CASSFDRGGEAFF.

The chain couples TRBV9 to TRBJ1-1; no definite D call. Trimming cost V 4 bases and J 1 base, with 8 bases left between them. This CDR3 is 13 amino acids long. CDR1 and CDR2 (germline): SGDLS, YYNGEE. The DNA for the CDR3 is TGTGCCAGCAGCAAAGGACCGAACACTGAAGCTTTCTTT. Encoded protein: CASSKGPNTEAFF.

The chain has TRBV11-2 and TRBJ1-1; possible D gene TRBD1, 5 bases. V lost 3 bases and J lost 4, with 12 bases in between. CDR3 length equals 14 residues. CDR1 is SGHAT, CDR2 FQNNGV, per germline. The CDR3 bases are TGTGCCAGCAGCTTGTCCCCGGGGGGCACTGAAGCTTTCTTT. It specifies CASSLSPGGTEAFF.

The DNA of the CDR3 is TGCGCCAGCAGCCAGACCCCTACAGGGATCTATGGCTACACCTTC. This codes for CASSQTPTGIYGYTF. The rearrangement uses TRBV4-3 and TRBJ1-2; possibly TRBD1 for D (6 bases). Trimming removed 3 bases at V and 4 bases at J, with 15 bases between. The length of the CDR3 is 15 residues. Germline V CDR1 and CDR2: LGHNA, YSLEER.

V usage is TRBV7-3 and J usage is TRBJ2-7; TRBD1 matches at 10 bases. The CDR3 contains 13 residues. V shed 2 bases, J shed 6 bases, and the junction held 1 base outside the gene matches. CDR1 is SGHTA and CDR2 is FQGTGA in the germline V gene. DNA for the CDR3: TGTGCCAGCAGCTTAGGGGACAGGGGCGAGCAGTACTTC. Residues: CASSLGDRGEQYF.